This passage covers 18 T cell receptor beta chains from one sample sequenced in a study of regulatory dendritic cells for organ transplantation. This table comes from immunoSEQ multiplex PCR, and its TCRdb copy is limited to in-frame clones, with some not included. The sample contains 25,000 to 30,000 clones, roughly four fifths of which appear only once. Sequencing used naive CD4+ T cells from blood. Subset: CD45RA+ naive T cells. The origin of the receptors is a human donor in good health.

V and J are TRBV4-3 and TRBJ1-5; tentatively, D is TRBD1 (6 bases). Trimming took 2 bases from V and 7 from J, leaving 15 bases between them. CDR3 length equals 15 residues. The germline V gene has CDR1 LGHNA and CDR2 YSLEER. CDR3 DNA sequence: TGCGCCAGCAGCCAATCGGCCAGGGGCGGGCAGCCCCAGCATTTT. Translating gives CASSQSARGGQPQHF.

The chain has TRBV7-9 and TRBJ2-2, with 9 bases lining up with TRBD2. The CDR3 spans 16 residues. Trimming cost V 5 bases and J 9 bases; bases outside gene matches: 13. Germline V CDR1 and CDR2: SEHNR, FQNEAQ (reference sequence). For the CDR3, the DNA is TGTGCCAGCAGCACCCCGGGGCTAGCGGGGTTGCGGGAGCTGTTTTTT. Translating it yields CASSTPGLAGLRELFF.

Remarks on this clone: An end of the junction does not agree with germline; a read error may underlie this. This chain uses TRBV11-2 with TRBJ2-7, with TRBD2 identical over 14 bases. The germline V gene has CDR1 SGHAT and CDR2 FQNNGV. CDR3 length: 15 amino acids. The CDR3 DNA sequence: TGTGCCAGCAGACCCTCCGGGACTAGCGGGGGTGCGAGTAACTTC. Its protein product is CASRPSGTSGGASNF.

This clone has a handful of counts. The rearrangement joins TRBV5-1 to TRBJ1-2; D is unresolved. The CDR3 is 13 amino acids. V dropped 2 bases and J dropped 2 bases, with 7 bases sitting between them. The germline gives CDR1 SGHRS, CDR2 YFSETQ. CDR3 coding DNA: TGCGCCAGCAGCTTTGCGGAAAACTATGGCTACACCTTC. This gives the protein CASSFAENYGYTF.

This sequence joins TRBV19 and TRBJ2-3, with unresolved D. V dropped 5 bases and J dropped 2 bases, with 8 bases sitting between them. Germline V lookup: CDR1 LNHDA, CDR2 SQIVND (reference sequence). The CDR3 totals 13 residues. CDR3 in DNA: TGTGCCAGTAGTCCCCAAGCCACAGATACGCAGTATTTT. It yields the protein CASSPQATDTQYF.

This clone was seen a few times. V and J are TRBV5-1 and TRBJ1-1; D might be TRBD1 (6 bases). Germline values: CDR1 SGHRS, CDR2 YFSETQ. V was shortened by 2 bases and J by 5 bases, with 7 bases between the two germline ends. This CDR3 contains 12 residues. CDR3 nucleotides: TGCGCCAGCAGCTTCGGACAGACTGAAGCTTTCTTT. Amino acid sequence: CASSFGQTEAFF. Using reference TRBV5-1 and TRBJ1-1 for the parts outside the CDR3, the full variable domain is KAGVTQTPRYLIKTRGQQVTLSCSPISGHRSVSWYQQTPGQGLQFLFEYFSETQRNKGNFPGRFSGRQFSNSRSEMNVSTLELGDSALYLCASSFGQTEAFFGQGTRLTVV.

The chain couples TRBV19 to TRBJ1-2; no clear D gene. V was shortened by 3 bases and J by 8 bases, with 22 bases between the two germline ends. This CDR3 has 16 residues. Germline V gives CDR1 LNHDA, CDR2 SQIVND (reference sequence). As DNA, the CDR3 is TGTGCCAGTAGTATTCCGCGGTTGTCCCCCGGAGGGGGCTACACCTTC. This translates into CASSIPRLSPGGGYTF.

CDR3 coding DNA: TGTGCCAGCAGCTTAGAGGGGGGACAGGGACTCTACGAGCAGTACTTC. Protein sequence: CASSLEGGQGLYEQYF. The J gene is TRBJ2-7, the V gene TRBV11-3; TRBD1 aligns across 9 bases. Trimming cost V 0 bases and J 3 bases; bases outside gene matches: 6. The CDR3 contains 16 residues. The germline CDR1 and CDR2 sequences are SGHNT and YENEEA.

V is TRBV7-8 and J is TRBJ2-1; 9 nucleotides align to TRBD2. CDR1 and CDR2 from the germline V gene are SGHVS and FQNEAQ. The CDR3 extends over 17 amino acids. Trimming took 3 bases from V and 5 from J; bases not matched to a gene: 11. CDR3 sequence reads: CASSFRASSGGNNEQFF. The CDR3 bases are TGTGCCAGCAGCTTTAGAGCTAGTAGCGGGGGAAACAATGAGCAGTTCTTC.

The gene calls are TRBV4-3 and TRBJ1-1, with D hard to call. This CDR3 spans 14 amino acids. CDR1 LGHNA and CDR2 YSLEER come from the germline V gene. Trimming cost V 4 bases and J 7 bases, with 16 bases left between them. This CDR3 reads CASSRTGSLSEAFF. The CDR3 bases are TGCGCCAGCAGCCGCACCGGGAGCCTGAGTGAAGCTTTCTTT.

The gene calls are TRBV19 and TRBJ2-4, with a tentative D call TRBD2 (5 bases). From germline, CDR1 is LNHDA and CDR2 SQIVND (reference sequence). V shed 5 bases and J shed 6 bases, with 17 bases lying between them. CDR3 size: 15 residues. CDR3 DNA sequence: TGTGCCAGTAGTTCCTTACACGGGATGGGAAACATTCAGTACTTC. Its protein product is CASSSLHGMGNIQYF.

The chain couples TRBV11-2 to TRBJ1-2; no clear D. The germline V gene has CDR1 SGHAT and CDR2 FQNNGV. This CDR3 is 14 amino acids long. V was pared by 5 bases and J by 8 bases, with 18 bases between. The CDR3 is CASSQIRRPGGYTF. CDR3 coding DNA: TGTGCCAGCAGCCAGATAAGGCGGCCTGGGGGCTACACCTTC.

This rearrangement joins TRBV7-2 to TRBJ1-2; D is unresolved. The CDR3 runs to 13 residues. Trimming left V 1 base short and J 3 bases short, with 6 bases between. Looked up from germline, CDR1 is SGHTA and CDR2 is FQGNSA. CDR3 coding DNA: TGTGCCAGCAGCTTAGTATCGGACTATGGCTACACCTTC. Protein product: CASSLVSDYGYTF.

The J gene is TRBJ2-5, the V gene TRBV7-7; 14 bases agree with TRBD2. With 5 bases clipped from V and 2 bases from J, the junction kept 4 bases outside the gene matches. The germline gives CDR1 SSHAT, CDR2 FNYEAQ (reference sequence). This CDR3 contains 16 residues. The CDR3: CASSHRLAGGQETQYF. The CDR3 DNA sequence: TGTGCCAGCAGCCACCGACTAGCGGGGGGGCAAGAGACCCAGTACTTC.

This clone was observed once. This rearrangement joins TRBV6-5 to TRBJ2-3, with TRBD2 identical over 10 bases. The germline V gene has CDR1 MNHEY and CDR2 SVGAGI. This CDR3 region has 16 residues. V lost 0 bases and J lost 5; bases outside the gene matches: 5. The CDR3: CASSYSRTSGGDTQYF. In nucleotides, the CDR3 is TGTGCCAGCAGTTACTCGAGGACTAGCGGAGGAGATACGCAGTATTTT.

This chain connects TRBV15 to TRBJ1-1; D remains ambiguous. V was trimmed by 0 bases and J by 0 bases, leaving 11 bases between them. This CDR3 spans 16 amino acids. Germline CDR1 is LNHNV and CDR2 is YYDKDF (reference sequence). This chain's CDR3 is CATSRDLSFMNTEAFF. The DNA for the CDR3 is TGTGCCACCAGCAGAGATCTGTCCTTTATGAACACTGAAGCTTTCTTT.

The chain uses TRBV7-8 and TRBJ2-2, with TRBD1 identical over 7 bases. Trimming removed 3 bases from V and 7 bases from J; junction bases left unmatched: 5. Looked up from germline, CDR1 is SGHVS and CDR2 is FQNEAQ. The CDR3 sequence is 14 residues long. The CDR3 region has the DNA TGTGCCAGCAGCTTCGACAGGGAAGTCGGGGAGCTGTTTTTT. Translated, it gives CASSFDREVGELFF. Supplemented by reference TRBV7-8 and TRBJ2-2, the full variable domain reads GAGVSQSPRYKVAKRGQDVALRCDPISGHVSLFWYQQALGQGPEFLTYFQNEAQLDKSGLPSDRFFAERPEGSVSTLKIQRTQQEDSAVYLCASSFDREVGELFFGEGSRLTVL.

The chain uses TRBV11-3 and TRBJ1-1; tentative D call: TRBD1 (5 bases). CDR3 length equals 17 residues. Trimming shortened V by 4 bases and J by 1 base, and 19 bases separated the two germline ends. In germline, CDR1 is SGHNT, CDR2 YENEEA. The CDR3 region is CASSSSGWGGPNTEAFF. CDR3 bases: TGTGCCAGCAGCTCGTCGGGCTGGGGGGGACCGAACACTGAAGCTTTCTTT.